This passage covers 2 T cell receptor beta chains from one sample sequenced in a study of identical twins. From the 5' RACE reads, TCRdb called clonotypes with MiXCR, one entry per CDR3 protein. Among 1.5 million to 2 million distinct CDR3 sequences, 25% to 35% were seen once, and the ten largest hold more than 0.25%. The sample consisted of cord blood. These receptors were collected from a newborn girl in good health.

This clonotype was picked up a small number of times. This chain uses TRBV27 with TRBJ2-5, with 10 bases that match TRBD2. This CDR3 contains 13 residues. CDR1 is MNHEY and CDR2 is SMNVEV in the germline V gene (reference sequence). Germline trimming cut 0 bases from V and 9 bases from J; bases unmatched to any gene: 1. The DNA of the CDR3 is TGTGCCAGCAGTTTATCGACTAGCGGGTCCCAGTACTTC. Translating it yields CASSLSTSGSQYF.

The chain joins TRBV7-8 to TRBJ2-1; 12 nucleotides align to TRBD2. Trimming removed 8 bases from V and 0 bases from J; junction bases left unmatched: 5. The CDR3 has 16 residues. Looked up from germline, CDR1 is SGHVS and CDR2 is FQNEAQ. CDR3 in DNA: TGTGCCAGCCTAAAGACTAGCGGGAGCTCCTACAATGAGCAGTTCTTC. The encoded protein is CASLKTSGSSYNEQFF.